Presented here are 3 T cell receptor beta chains from one specimen sequenced in a study of cytotoxic CD8 clonotypes in ibrutinib-treated CLL. Produced via immunoSEQ multiplex PCR; TCRdb's table is partial and in-frame only. The sample consists of fewer than 400,000 clones, about 64% of them appearing once. The material sequenced was PBMCs, taken after 36 months of ibrutinib treatment. The receptors come from a human donor with chronic lymphocytic leukemia.

V gene TRBV29-1 combines with J gene TRBJ2-3, with 10 bases that match TRBD1. Looked up from germline, CDR1 is SQVTM and CDR2 is ANQGSEA. The CDR3 has 14 residues. With V trimmed by 3 bases and J by 6 bases, 6 bases remained unmatched. CDR3 residues: CSVERDRGSDTQYF. The CDR3 coding sequence is TGCAGCGTTGAGAGGGACAGGGGCTCCGATACGCAGTATTTT.

The J gene is TRBJ2-1, the V gene TRBV2; 7 bases match TRBD1. The V and J ends lost 8 bases and 8 bases, in that order; junction bases with no gene match: 12. Germline-derived CDR1 and CDR2 are SNHLY and FYNNEI. The CDR3 runs 14 residues. The CDR3: CASSISDRYDEQFF. The CDR3 nucleotides read TGTGCCAGCTCTATTTCGGACAGGTACGATGAGCAGTTCTTC.

This chain uses TRBV7-2 with TRBJ2-2; 7 bases map to TRBD1. This CDR3 spans 16 amino acids. J was trimmed by 3 bases and V by 2 bases; bases with no gene match: 6. Germline CDR1 and CDR2: SGHTA and FQGNSA. The CDR3 DNA reads as TGTGCCAGCAGCTTAAGAGACAGGGACGACACCGGGGAGCTGTTTTTT. Its protein product is CASSLRDRDDTGELFF.